Following are 5 T cell receptor beta chains from one sample sequenced in a study of identical twins. Each CDR3 protein is one row after TCRdb ran MiXCR on the 5' RACE reads. The sample carries some 760,000 distinct CDR3 sequences, 15% to 20% recorded once. A further study also used this sample, focusing on T cells expressing NK-cell markers.

The sequenced sample consisted of PBMCs. Receptor source: a young woman in good health.

This clonotype was picked up a small number of times. This chain links TRBV5-6 with TRBJ2-7; 7 nucleotides align to TRBD2. Germline CDR1 is SGHDT and CDR2 is YYEEEE. The junction had 9 bases not matched to a gene; V was cut back by 7 bases and J by 2 bases. This CDR3 region has 14 residues. DNA of the CDR3: TGTGCCAGCCCATGCGAGCGGGGTACCTACGAGCAGTACTTC. Translated: CASPCERGTYEQYF.

This clonotype appeared a few times. V is TRBV6-2 or TRBV6-3 and J is TRBJ2-5; D remains ambiguous. Germline V lookup: CDR1 MNHEY, CDR2 SVGEGT. V was trimmed by 0 bases and J by 1 base, leaving 12 bases between them. This CDR3 region has 16 residues. The CDR3 nucleotides are TGTGCCAGCAGTTACTCGGCTGGGGAAGTCCAAGAGACCCAGTACTTC. It yields the protein CASSYSAGEVQETQYF.

This clonotype was detected a few times. The chain joins TRBV7-3 to TRBJ2-3; D may be TRBD1 (5 bases). V was trimmed by 1 base and J by 0 bases, leaving 8 bases between them. Germline values: CDR1 SGHTA, CDR2 FQGTGA. CDR3 length: 15 residues. The CDR3 region is CASSLNAGSTDTQYF. CDR3 in DNA: TGTGCCAGCAGCTTAAATGCAGGGAGCACAGATACGCAGTATTTT.

V gene TRBV5-1 combines with J gene TRBJ2-2; D not certain. V was clipped by 3 bases and J by 5 bases, with 14 bases between them. CDR3 length: 15 amino acids. Germline V gives CDR1 SGHRS, CDR2 YFSETQ. The CDR3 DNA is TGCGCCAGCAGCTCGACTGTCTCTCCAACCGGGGAGCTGTTTTTT. Protein sequence: CASSSTVSPTGELFF.

V usage is TRBV5-1 and J usage is TRBJ1-1, with TRBD1 identical over 8 bases. After removal of 4 bases from V and 10 bases from J, the junction contained 12 bases not matched to a gene. Germline V gene data show CDR1 as SGHRS and CDR2 as YFSETQ. The CDR3 loop spans 14 amino acids. CDR3 sequence: CASSPTTGQGVAFF. CDR3 nucleotides: TGCGCCAGCAGCCCAACCACTGGACAGGGTGTAGCTTTCTTT.